Included here is one TCR beta chain sequence, with context. Its antigen remains unidentified. This entry comes from a study of PD-1 blockade in classical Hodgkin lymphoma. Study outcomes and limitations: Those achieving complete response showed baseline diversity like newly diagnosed patients.

Sequenced by immunoSEQ multiplex PCR; TCRdb stores in-frame clones only, minus some. Of about 150,000 clones listed, around 84% are singletons. Every one of the patients relapsed after autologous stem cell transplantation (brentuximab vedotin exposure was variable). This TCR was sampled from a human donor with classical Hodgkin lymphoma. Source: peripheral blood mononuclear cells (PBMCs), taken before the second cycle of nivolumab.

The CDR3 loop is CASSFLLRGVVGESYNEQFF. The CDR3 region has the DNA TGTGCCAGCAGCTTTCTTCTGCGGGGGGTCGTCGGTGAGTCCTACAATGAGCAGTTCTTC. V usage is TRBV7-8 and J usage is TRBJ2-1, with 8 nucleotides matching TRBD2. This CDR3 has 20 residues. The trim removed 3 bases at V and 1 base at J, leaving 17 bases unmatched. CDR1 is SGHVS and CDR2 is FQNEAQ in the germline V gene.